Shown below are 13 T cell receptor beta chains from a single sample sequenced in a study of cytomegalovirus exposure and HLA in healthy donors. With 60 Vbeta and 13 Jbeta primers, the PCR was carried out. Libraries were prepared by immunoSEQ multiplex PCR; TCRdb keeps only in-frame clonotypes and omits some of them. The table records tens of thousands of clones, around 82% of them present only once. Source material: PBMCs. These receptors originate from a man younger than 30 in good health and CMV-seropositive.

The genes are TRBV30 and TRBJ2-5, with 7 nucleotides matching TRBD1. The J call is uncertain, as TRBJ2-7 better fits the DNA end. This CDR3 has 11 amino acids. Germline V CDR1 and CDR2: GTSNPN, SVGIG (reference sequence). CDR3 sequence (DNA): TGTGCCTGGGGACAGGTCCACGAGCAGTACTTC. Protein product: CAWGQVHEQYF.

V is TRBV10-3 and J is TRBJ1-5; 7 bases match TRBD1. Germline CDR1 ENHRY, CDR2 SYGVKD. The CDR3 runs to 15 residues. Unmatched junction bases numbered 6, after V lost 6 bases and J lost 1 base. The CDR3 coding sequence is TGTGCCATCAGCCAGACAGGGCTCAGCAATCAGCCCCAGCATTTT. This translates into CAISQTGLSNQPQHF.

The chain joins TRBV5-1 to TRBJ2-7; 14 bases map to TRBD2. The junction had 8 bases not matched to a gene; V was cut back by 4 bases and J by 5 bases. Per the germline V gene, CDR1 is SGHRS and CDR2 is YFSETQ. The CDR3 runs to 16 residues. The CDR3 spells CASSQPGLAGENEQYF. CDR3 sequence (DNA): TGCGCCAGCAGCCAGCCGGGACTAGCGGGAGAAAACGAGCAGTACTTC.

The CDR3 loop is CASSYSAGSGYEQYF. CDR3 bases: TGTGCCAGCAGTTACTCGGCCGGGTCCGGATACGAGCAGTACTTC. The genes are TRBV6-5 and TRBJ2-7; no clear D gene. Germline values: CDR1 MNHEY, CDR2 SVGAGI. Between the trimmed V and J ends, which lost 0 bases and 4 bases, there was a span of 13 bases. This CDR3 spans 15 amino acids.

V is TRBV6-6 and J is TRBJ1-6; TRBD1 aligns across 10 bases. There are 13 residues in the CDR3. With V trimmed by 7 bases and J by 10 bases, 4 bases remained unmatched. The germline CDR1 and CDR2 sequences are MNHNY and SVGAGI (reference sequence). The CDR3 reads CASTGQGESPLHF. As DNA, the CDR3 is TGTGCCAGCACCGGACAGGGGGAATCACCCCTCCACTTT.

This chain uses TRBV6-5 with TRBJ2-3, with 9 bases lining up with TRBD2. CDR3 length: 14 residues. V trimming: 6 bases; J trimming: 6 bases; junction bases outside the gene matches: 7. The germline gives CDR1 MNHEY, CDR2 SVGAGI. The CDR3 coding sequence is TGTGCCAGCAGGCCTAGCGGGGTGGGGGATACGCAGTATTTT. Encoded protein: CASRPSGVGDTQYF.

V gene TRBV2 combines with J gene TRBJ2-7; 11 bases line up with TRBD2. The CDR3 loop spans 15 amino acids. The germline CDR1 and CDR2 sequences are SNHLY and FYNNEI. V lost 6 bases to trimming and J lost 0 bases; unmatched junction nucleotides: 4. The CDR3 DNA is TGTGCCAGCAGGACTAGCGGGATGAGCTCCTACGAGCAGTACTTC. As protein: CASRTSGMSSYEQYF.

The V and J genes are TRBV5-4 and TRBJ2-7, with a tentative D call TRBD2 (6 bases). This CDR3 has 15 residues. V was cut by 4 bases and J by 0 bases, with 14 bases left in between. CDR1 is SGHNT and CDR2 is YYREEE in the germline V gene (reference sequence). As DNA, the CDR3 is TGTGCCAGCAGCCCGGGCGGGGCGAGCTCCTACGAGCAGTACTTC. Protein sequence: CASSPGGASSYEQYF.

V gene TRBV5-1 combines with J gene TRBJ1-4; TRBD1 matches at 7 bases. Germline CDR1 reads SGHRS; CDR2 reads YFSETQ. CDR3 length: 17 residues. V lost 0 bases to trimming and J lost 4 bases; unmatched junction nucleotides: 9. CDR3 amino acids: CASSLVGGQAVNEKLFF. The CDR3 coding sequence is TGCGCCAGCAGCTTGGTTGGAGGACAGGCAGTTAATGAAAAACTGTTTTTT.

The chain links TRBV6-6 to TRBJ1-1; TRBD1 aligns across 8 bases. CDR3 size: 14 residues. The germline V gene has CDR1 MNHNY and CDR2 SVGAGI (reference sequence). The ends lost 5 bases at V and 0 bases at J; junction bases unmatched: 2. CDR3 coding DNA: TGTGCCAGCAGTACAGGGGGAATGAACACTGAAGCTTTCTTT. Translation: CASSTGGMNTEAFF.

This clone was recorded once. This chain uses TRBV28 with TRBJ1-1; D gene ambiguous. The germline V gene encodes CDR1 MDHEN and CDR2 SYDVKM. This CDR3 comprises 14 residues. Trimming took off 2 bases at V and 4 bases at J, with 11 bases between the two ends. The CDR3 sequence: CASSLVTSGTEAFF. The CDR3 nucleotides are TGTGCCAGCAGTTTAGTCACCTCGGGCACTGAAGCTTTCTTT. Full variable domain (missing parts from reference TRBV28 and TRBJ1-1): DVKVTQSSRYLVKRTGEKVFLECVQDMDHENMFWYRQDPGLGLRLIYFSYDVKMKEKGDIPEGYSVSREKKERFSLILESASTNQTSMYLCASSLVTSGTEAFFGQGTRLTVV.

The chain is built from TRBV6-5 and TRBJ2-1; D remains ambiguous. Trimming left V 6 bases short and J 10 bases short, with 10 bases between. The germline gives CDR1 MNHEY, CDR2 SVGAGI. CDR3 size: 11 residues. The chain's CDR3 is CASRSNREQFF. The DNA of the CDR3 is TGTGCCAGCAGATCGAACAGAGAGCAGTTCTTC.

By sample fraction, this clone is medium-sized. The CDR3, as DNA: TGTGCCAGCAGTGACTCGGACAGGGGGAAACTGTTTTTT. Protein product: CASSDSDRGKLFF. This chain links TRBV6-4 with TRBJ1-4; 10 nucleotides agree with TRBD1. Germline assignment: CDR1 MRHNA and CDR2 SNTAGT. The CDR3 spans 13 residues. V shed 0 bases, J shed 11 bases, and the junction held 0 bases outside the gene matches.